This is a list of T cell receptor beta chains from one sample in a study of control samples from healthy donors and cancer patients. Repertoires were generated with immunoSEQ multiplex PCR, while TCRdb's copy carries only in-frame clones and drops some. The sample lists some 120,000 clones; 88% were seen once. The sequencing input was blood. These receptors were taken from an older woman in good health. CDR3s include the opening cysteine and the closing phenylalanine or tryptophan. Each record gives: clone size, V gene, J gene, D gene, CDR3 DNA, CDR3 protein. The D gene is left open where the match is weak. Not all rows give a size; the values are once, few, many and, for expanded clones, a class.

abundance: -; v_gene: TRBV27; j_gene: TRBJ2-2; d_gene: TRBD1; CDR3nt: TGTGCCAGCACCTTTTTAACTCCGACAGGGGGCTGGACCGGGGAGCTGTTTTTT; CDR3aa: CASTFLTPTGGWTGELFF
abundance: once; v_gene: TRBV7-9; j_gene: TRBJ1-4; d_gene: -; CDR3nt: TGTGCCAGCAGCTTATCGGGCGGGGAAAAACTGTTTTTT; CDR3aa: CASSLSGGEKLFF
abundance: -; v_gene: TRBV6-1; j_gene: TRBJ1-2; d_gene: -; CDR3nt: TGTGCCAGCAGTGAGCGGCAGAAGTATGGCTACACCTTC; CDR3aa: CASSERQKYGYTF
abundance: -; v_gene: TRBV27; j_gene: TRBJ1-1; d_gene: -; CDR3nt: TGTGCCAGCAGTTTGTCCAGGGCGAACACTGAAGCTTTCTTT; CDR3aa: CASSLSRANTEAFF
abundance: -; v_gene: TRBV18; j_gene: TRBJ2-1; d_gene: TRBD2; CDR3nt: TGTGCCAGCTCACCCCCCCGGGGGGGTTACAATGAGCAGTTCTTC; CDR3aa: CASSPPRGGYNEQFF
abundance: -; v_gene: TRBV9; j_gene: TRBJ2-5; d_gene: -; CDR3nt: TGTGCCAGCAGCTACGACCAGCGGGTGGAAGAGACCCAGTACTTC; CDR3aa: CASSYDQRVEETQYF
abundance: -; v_gene: TRBV9; j_gene: TRBJ1-6; d_gene: -; CDR3nt: TGTGCCAGCAGCGTTGGTACGGGACGGCAAATGAATTCACCCCTCCACTTT; CDR3aa: CASSVGTGRQMNSPLHF
abundance: -; v_gene: TRBV6-5; j_gene: TRBJ1-5; d_gene: TRBD1; CDR3nt: TGTGCCAGCAGAGCCGGGACAGACAATCAGCCCCAGCATTTT; CDR3aa: CASRAGTDNQPQHF
abundance: -; v_gene: TRBV5-5; j_gene: TRBJ1-2; d_gene: -; CDR3nt: TGTGCCAGCAGCCAGGATGTCATGATGCTGGGTGGCTACACCTTC; CDR3aa: CASSQDVMMLGGYTF
abundance: -; v_gene: TRBV4-1; j_gene: TRBJ1-5; d_gene: TRBD1; CDR3nt: TGCGCCAGCAGCCCACTGGGACAGGATCCCAATCAGCCCCAGCATTTT; CDR3aa: CASSPLGQDPNQPQHF
abundance: -; v_gene: TRBV6-8; j_gene: TRBJ1-1; d_gene: TRBD1; CDR3nt: TGTGCCAGCAGCCGAGACAGGGCCACTGAAGCTTTCTTT; CDR3aa: CASSRDRATEAFF
abundance: once; v_gene: TRBV7-2; j_gene: TRBJ1-5; d_gene: -; CDR3nt: TGTGCCAGCAGCTTAGGGGGGCGGCAGGTCCAGCCCCAGCATTTT; CDR3aa: CASSLGGRQVQPQHF
abundance: -; v_gene: TRBV19; j_gene: TRBJ2-6; d_gene: TRBD1; CDR3nt: TGTGCCAGTAGTCCCTCACAGGGGGCGACGTCTGGGGCCAACGTCCTGACTTTC; CDR3aa: CASSPSQGATSGANVLTF
abundance: once; v_gene: TRBV4-1; j_gene: TRBJ2-2; d_gene: -; CDR3nt: TGCGCCAGCAGCGACGGACAGAAAACGAACACCGGGGAGCTGTTTTTT; CDR3aa: CASSDGQKTNTGELFF
abundance: -; v_gene: TRBV6-1; j_gene: TRBJ2-2; d_gene: TRBD2; CDR3nt: TGTGCCAGCAGTGGGACTAGCCTCGCGAACACCGGGGAGCTGTTTTTT; CDR3aa: CASSGTSLANTGELFF
abundance: -; v_gene: TRBV7-2; j_gene: TRBJ2-1; d_gene: -; CDR3nt: TGTGCCAGCAGCCCCAACAAGCCGGGACCGTTCAATGAGCAGTTCTTC; CDR3aa: CASSPNKPGPFNEQFF
abundance: -; v_gene: TRBV18; j_gene: TRBJ2-3; d_gene: TRBD2; CDR3nt: TGTGCCAGCTCACCGCGCGGGGGTAGCACAGATACGCAGTATTTT; CDR3aa: CASSPRGGSTDTQYF
abundance: -; v_gene: TRBV6-5; j_gene: TRBJ2-2; d_gene: -; CDR3nt: TGTGCCAGCAGTTACTCGGCTCAGGGTCAGTCCGGGGAGCTGTTTTTT; CDR3aa: CASSYSAQGQSGELFF
abundance: -; v_gene: TRBV9; j_gene: TRBJ1-5; d_gene: -; CDR3nt: TGTGCCAGCAGCGTAGCGGCAGGGTCCCAGCCCCAGCATTTT; CDR3aa: CASSVAAGSQPQHF
abundance: -; v_gene: TRBV11-2; j_gene: TRBJ1-4; d_gene: -; CDR3nt: TGTGCCAGCAGCCGGGGCGGTGCAACTAATGAAAAACTGTTTTTT; CDR3aa: CASSRGGATNEKLFF
abundance: -; v_gene: TRBV18; j_gene: TRBJ1-3; d_gene: TRBD1; CDR3nt: TGTGCCAGCTCACCAGCACAGGGGAACTCTGGAAACACCATATATTTT; CDR3aa: CASSPAQGNSGNTIYF
abundance: -; v_gene: TRBV10-3; j_gene: TRBJ1-5; d_gene: -; CDR3nt: TGTGCCATCAGTGAGGGGCAGGTCCAGCCCCAGCATTTT; CDR3aa: CAISEGQVQPQHF
abundance: -; v_gene: TRBV6-5; j_gene: TRBJ2-2; d_gene: -; CDR3nt: TGTGCCAGCAGTACTCCAGTGAACACCGGGGAGCTGTTTTTT; CDR3aa: CASSTPVNTGELFF